This T cell receptor (beta chain) came from a study of T and B cells in COVID-19 patients. Study context: Blood was sampled from COVID-19 patients who were either actively infected or recovered.

With 0 bases removed from V and 0 bases from J, the gap between germline ends came to 4 bases. From germline, CDR1 is SGHNT and CDR2 YYREEE (reference sequence). This CDR3 contains 13 residues. Blood genomic DNA input for TRB amplification was about 240-550 ng. General observations from the study: CD4+, regulatory T cell, CD8+ and sorted SARS-CoV-2-responsive or tetramer+ T cells were not yet sequenced. Patients with COVID-19 reportedly showed strongly skewed T cell receptor beta variable and joining gene usage.

This clonotype was observed a handful of times. The antigen is not known. BIOMED2 TRB-A/B primer pools were used in multiplex TRB PCR. TCRdb independently ran MiXCR on the multiplex PCR reads; one entry per CDR3 protein. The sample yields under 8,000 distinct CDR3 sequences, about 25% seen once. This TCR derives from a human donor with active COVID-19. This sequence joins TRBV5-4 and TRBJ2-7; D remains ambiguous. The sample consisted of blood. CDR3 residues: CASSLGSSYEQYF. CDR3 sequence (DNA): TGTGCCAGCAGCTTGGGGAGCTCCTACGAGCAGTACTTC. The complete variable domain, with remaining parts taken from reference TRBV5-4 and TRBJ2-7, reads ETGVTQSPTHLIKTRGQQVTLRCSSQSGHNTVSWYQQALGQGPQFIFQYYREEENGRGNFPPRFSGLQFPNYSSELNVNALELDDSALYLCASSLGSSYEQYFGPGTRLTVT.